This TCR beta chain was captured by sequencing in a study of identical twins. Whole-study results and caveats: Insertions were fewer in abundant cord blood beta clonotypes, whereas memory repertoires showed none of this pattern.

A universal primer site came from template switching; cDNA carried unique molecular identifiers. TCRdb reprocessed the 5' RACE reads via MiXCR and lists one record per CDR3 protein. Found here are 450,000 or so distinct CDR3 sequences, 20% to 25% of them singletons; the top ten hold about 2.7%. As regards this clonotype: The antigen remains unidentified.

This same sample was also part of a study on T cells expressing NK-cell markers. This second study says: HCMV serostatus: seven of eight sequenced donors positive, one negative. Dominant NKG2C+ clonotype frequencies of roughly 1.0-7.5% of CD8+ T cells were measured in over 5 donors.

Sequencing used CD4+ T cells sorted from blood. This TCR was recovered from a woman aged 18-29 years in good health.

This CDR3 reads CASSHARWGGRAPGELFF. In DNA, the CDR3 is TGCGCCAGCAGCCATGCCCGGTGGGGCGGGAGGGCCCCCGGGGAGCTGTTTTTT. V is TRBV4-3 and J is TRBJ2-2, with 9 bases lining up with TRBD2. Trimming cost V 3 bases and J 6 bases; bases outside gene matches: 14. CDR1 is LGHNA, CDR2 YSLEER, per germline. The CDR3 is made up of 18 amino acids.